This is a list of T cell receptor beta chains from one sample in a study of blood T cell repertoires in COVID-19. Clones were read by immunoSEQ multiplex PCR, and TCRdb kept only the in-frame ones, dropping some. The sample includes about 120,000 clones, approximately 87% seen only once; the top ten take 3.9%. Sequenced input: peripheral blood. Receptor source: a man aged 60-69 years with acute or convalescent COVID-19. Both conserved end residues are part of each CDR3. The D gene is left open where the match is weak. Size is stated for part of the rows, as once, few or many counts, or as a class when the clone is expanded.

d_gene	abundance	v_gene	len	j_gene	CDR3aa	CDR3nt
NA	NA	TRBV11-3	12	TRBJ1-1	CASSLTGERAFF	TGTGCCAGCAGCTTAACCGGGGAAAGAGCTTTCTTT
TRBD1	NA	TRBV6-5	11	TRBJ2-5	CASQGAETQYF	TGTGCCAGCCAGGGGGCTGAGACCCAGTACTTC
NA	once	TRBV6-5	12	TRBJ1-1	CASRPLGGEAFF	TGTGCCAGCAGACCGTTGGGGGGTGAAGCTTTCTTT
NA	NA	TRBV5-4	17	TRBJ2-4	CASSPGDRPLAKNIQYF	TGTGCCAGCAGCCCGGGGGACCGTCCCCTAGCCAAAAACATTCAGTACTTC
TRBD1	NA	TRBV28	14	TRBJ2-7	CASSFPDRGKQQYF	TGTGCCAGCAGTTTCCCTGACAGGGGGAAGCAGCAGTACTTC
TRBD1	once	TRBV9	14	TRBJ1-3	CASSPRTGLNTIYF	TGTGCCAGCAGCCCCCGGACAGGGTTAAACACCATATATTTT
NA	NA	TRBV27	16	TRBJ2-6	CASSIVGSSGANVLTF	TGTGCCAGCAGTATCGTCGGGAGCTCTGGGGCCAACGTCCTGACTTTC
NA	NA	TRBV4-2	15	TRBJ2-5	CASSQAGDSQETQYF	TGTGCCAGCAGCCAAGCGGGGGACAGTCAAGAGACCCAGTACTTC
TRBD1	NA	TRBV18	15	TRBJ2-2	CASSPGQGNTGELFF	TGTGCCAGCTCACCGGGACAGGGAAACACCGGGGAGCTGTTTTTT
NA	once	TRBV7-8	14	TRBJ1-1	CASSLAPGGTEAFF	TGTGCCAGCAGCTTAGCGCCGGGAGGCACTGAAGCTTTCTTT
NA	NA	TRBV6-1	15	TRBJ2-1	CASSDVGSSYNEQFF	TGTGCCAGCAGTGATGTAGGGAGCTCCTACAATGAGCAGTTCTTC
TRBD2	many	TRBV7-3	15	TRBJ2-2	CASSSHPGGAGELFF	TGTGCCAGCAGCTCCCATCCCGGGGGGGCCGGGGAGCTGTTTTTT
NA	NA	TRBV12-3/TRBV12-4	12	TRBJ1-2	CASSPTGYGYTF	TGTGCCAGCAGCCCTACGGGCTATGGCTACACCTTC
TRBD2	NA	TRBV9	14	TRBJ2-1	CASTTGGAYNEQFF	TGTGCCAGCACCACTGGGGGGGCCTACAATGAGCAGTTCTTC
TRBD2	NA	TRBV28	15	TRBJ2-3	CASRASGDRTDTQYF	TGTGCCAGCAGGGCTAGCGGGGATCGCACAGATACGCAGTATTTT
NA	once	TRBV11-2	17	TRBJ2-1	CASSSLYRPSPRHEQFF	TGTGCCAGCAGCAGTCTTTATCGTCCTAGCCCCCGGCATGAGCAGTTCTTC
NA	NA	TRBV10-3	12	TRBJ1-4	CAISSRGEKLFF	TGTGCCATCAGTTCGAGGGGGGAAAAACTGTTTTTT
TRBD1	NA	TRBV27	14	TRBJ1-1	CASRLQGMNTEAFF	TGTGCCAGCAGGCTACAGGGGATGAACACTGAAGCTTTCTTT
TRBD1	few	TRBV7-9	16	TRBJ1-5	CASSKGQGASNQPQHF	TGTGCCAGCAGCAAGGGGCAGGGGGCGAGCAATCAGCCCCAGCATTTT
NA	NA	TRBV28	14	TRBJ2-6	CATKGGAGANVLTF	TGTGCCACCAAAGGGGGGGCTGGGGCCAACGTCCTGACTTTC
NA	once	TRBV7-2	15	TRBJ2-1	CASSLVGGARDEQFF	TGTGCCAGCAGCTTAGTTGGGGGGGCGAGGGATGAGCAGTTCTTC
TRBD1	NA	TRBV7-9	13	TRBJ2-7	CASRQDRGEQQYF	TGTGCCAGCAGACAAGACAGGGGCGAGCAGCAGTACTTC
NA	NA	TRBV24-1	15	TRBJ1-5	CATSDGSRDNQPQHF	TGTGCCACCAGTGACGGATCGAGGGACAATCAGCCCCAGCATTTT
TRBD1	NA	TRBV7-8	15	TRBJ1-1	CASSLRGQVNTEAFF	TGTGCCAGCAGCTTAAGGGGACAGGTGAACACTGAAGCTTTCTTT
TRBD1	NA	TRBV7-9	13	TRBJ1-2	CASSPRQGDGYTF	TGTGCCAGCAGCCCCCGACAGGGTGATGGCTACACCTTC
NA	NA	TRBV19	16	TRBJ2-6	CASSKWGSSGANVLTF	TGTGCCAGTAGTAAATGGGGCAGCTCTGGGGCCAACGTCCTGACTTTC
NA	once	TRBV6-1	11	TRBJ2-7	CASSERDEQYF	TGTGCCAGCAGTGAGCGTGACGAGCAGTACTTC
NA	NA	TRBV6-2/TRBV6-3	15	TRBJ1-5	CASSYRDSPNQPQHF	TGTGCCAGCAGTTACAGAGACAGTCCAAATCAGCCCCAGCATTTT
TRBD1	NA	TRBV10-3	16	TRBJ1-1	CAISLGTGAQNTEAFF	TGTGCCATCAGTTTGGGGACAGGGGCCCAAAACACTGAAGCTTTCTTT
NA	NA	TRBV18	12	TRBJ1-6	CASSTQDSPLHF	TGTGCCAGCTCGACCCAGGATTCACCCCTCCACTTT
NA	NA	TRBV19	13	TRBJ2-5	CASSIDGFGTQYF	TGTGCCAGTAGTATAGATGGCTTTGGGACCCAGTACTTC
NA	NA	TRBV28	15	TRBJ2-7	CASSFVGPISYEQYF	TGTGCCAGCAGTTTTGTGGGGCCTATCTCCTACGAGCAGTACTTC
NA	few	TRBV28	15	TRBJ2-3	CASSLSQGSTDTQYF	TGTGCCAGCAGTTTATCTCAGGGGAGCACAGATACGCAGTATTTT
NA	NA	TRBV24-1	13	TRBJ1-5	CATGSHSNQPQHF	TGTGCCACCGGTAGCCATAGCAATCAGCCCCAGCATTTT
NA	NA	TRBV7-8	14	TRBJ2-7	CASSLPTDTYEQYF	TGTGCCAGCAGCTTACCCACAGACACCTACGAGCAGTACTTC
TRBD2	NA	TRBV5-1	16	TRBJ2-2	CASSLEAGGPSGELFF	TGCGCCAGCAGCTTGGAAGCGGGAGGGCCAAGCGGGGAGCTGTTTTTT
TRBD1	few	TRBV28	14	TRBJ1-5	CASNRQGSNQPQHF	TGTGCCAGCAATCGACAGGGTAGCAATCAGCCCCAGCATTTT
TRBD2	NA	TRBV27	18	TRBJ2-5	CASSSRRTSGAVGETQYF	TGTGCCAGCAGTTCCCGGCGGACTAGCGGGGCCGTTGGGGAGACCCAGTACTTC
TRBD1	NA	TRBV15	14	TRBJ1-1	CATSTGGISTEAFF	TGTGCCACCAGCACAGGGGGCATCAGCACTGAAGCTTTCTTT
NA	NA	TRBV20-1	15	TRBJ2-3	CSASSIGAGTDTQYF	TGCAGTGCTAGTTCGATTGGGGCAGGGACAGATACGCAGTATTTT
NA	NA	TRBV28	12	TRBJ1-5	CAWGGRNQPQHF	TGTGCCTGGGGCGGACGAAATCAGCCCCAGCATTTT
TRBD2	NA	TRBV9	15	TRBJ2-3	CASGSGTSAIDTQYF	TGTGCCAGCGGCTCAGGGACTAGCGCGATAGATACGCAGTATTTT
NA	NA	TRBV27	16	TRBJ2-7	CASSSVRLRIPYEQYF	TGTGCCAGCAGTTCCGTCAGACTACGCATCCCCTACGAGCAGTACTTC
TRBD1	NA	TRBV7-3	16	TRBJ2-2	CASSLTGTGVTGELFF	TGTGCCAGCAGCTTAACCGGGACAGGGGTCACCGGGGAGCTGTTTTTT
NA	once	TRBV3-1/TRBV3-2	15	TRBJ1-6	CASSQEGGMGSPLHF	TGTGCCAGCAGCCAAGAGGGGGGGATGGGTTCACCCCTCCACTTT
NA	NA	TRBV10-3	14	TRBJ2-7	CAISGQNQGFEQYF	TGTGCCATCAGTGGGCAGAATCAGGGCTTCGAGCAGTACTTC
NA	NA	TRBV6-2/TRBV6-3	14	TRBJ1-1	CASSLQQLNTEAFF	TGTGCCAGCAGTCTACAGCAGCTGAACACTGAAGCTTTCTTT
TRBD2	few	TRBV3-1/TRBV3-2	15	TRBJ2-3	CASSPSAGASDTQYF	TGTGCCAGCAGCCCCTCGGCGGGAGCATCAGATACGCAGTATTTT
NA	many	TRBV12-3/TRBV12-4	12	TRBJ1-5	CASSRSGLPQHF	TGTGCCAGCAGCCGTAGCGGCTTGCCCCAGCATTTT
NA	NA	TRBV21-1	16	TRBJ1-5	CASSRPQRGRDLSQHF	TGTGCCAGCAGCAGGCCCCAGAGGGGTCGGGACTTGTCCCAGCATTTT
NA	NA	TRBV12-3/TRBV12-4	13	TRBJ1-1	CASFLGENTEAFF	TGTGCCAGCTTTTTGGGCGAGAACACTGAAGCTTTCTTT
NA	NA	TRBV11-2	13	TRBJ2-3	CASSQTGPDTQYF	TGTGCCAGCAGCCAGACAGGTCCAGATACGCAGTATTTT
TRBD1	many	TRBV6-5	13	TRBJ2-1	CATFDRVGNEQFF	TGTGCCACATTCGACAGGGTCGGCAATGAGCAGTTCTTC
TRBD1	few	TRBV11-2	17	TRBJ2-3	CASSLAQGQAGTDTQYF	TGTGCCAGCAGCTTAGCCCAGGGACAGGCGGGCACAGATACGCAGTATTTT
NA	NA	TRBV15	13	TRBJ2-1	CATQISFYNEQFF	TGTGCCACCCAGATCTCCTTCTACAATGAGCAGTTCTTC
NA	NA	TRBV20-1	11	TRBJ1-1	CSAPADTEAFF	TGCAGTGCTCCAGCGGATACTGAAGCTTTCTTT
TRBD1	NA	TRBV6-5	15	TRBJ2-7	CASSYRGTGAYEQYF	TGTGCCAGCAGTTACCGAGGGACAGGAGCCTACGAGCAGTACTTC
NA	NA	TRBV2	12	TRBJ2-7	CASRTGSYEQYF	TGTGCCAGCAGAACAGGTTCCTACGAGCAGTACTTC